Given below is one TCR beta chain in context. Profiled with immunoSEQ multiplex PCR; TCRdb holds only in-frame clones, not every one. In the table there are 90,000 to 110,000 clones, more than 65% of which are singletons. The data stem from a study of blood T cell repertoires in COVID-19. From germline, CDR1 is MRHNA and CDR2 SNTAGT. V was clipped by 7 bases and J by 0 bases, with 19 bases between them. The CDR3 runs 16 residues. V and J are TRBV6-4 and TRBJ2-7; tentative D call: TRBD2 (5 bases). This clonotype was obtained from a woman at least 80 years old with active or convalescent COVID-19. Sequencing was performed on peripheral blood. The CDR3 DNA is TGTGCCAGCACTCGGTCCGGCAAGCGGAGCTCCTACGAGCAGTACTTC. The encoded protein is CASTRSGKRSSYEQYF.